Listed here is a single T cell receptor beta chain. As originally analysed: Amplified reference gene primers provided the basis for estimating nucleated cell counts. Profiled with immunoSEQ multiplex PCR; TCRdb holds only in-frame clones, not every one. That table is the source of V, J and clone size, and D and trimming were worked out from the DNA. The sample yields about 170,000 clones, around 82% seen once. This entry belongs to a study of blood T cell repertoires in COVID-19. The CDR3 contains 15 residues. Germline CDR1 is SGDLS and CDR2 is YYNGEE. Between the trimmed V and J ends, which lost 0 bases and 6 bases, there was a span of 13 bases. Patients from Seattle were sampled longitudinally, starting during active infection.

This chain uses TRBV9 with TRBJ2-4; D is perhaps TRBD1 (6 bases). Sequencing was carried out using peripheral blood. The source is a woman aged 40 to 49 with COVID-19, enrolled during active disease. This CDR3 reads CASSVGDRRRNIQYF. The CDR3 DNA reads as TGTGCCAGCAGCGTAGGAGACAGGCGCAGAAACATTCAGTACTTC.